The 18 T cell receptor beta chains presented below share a single source sample, sequenced in a study of neoadjuvant anti-PD-1 for oral cavity cancer. Assay used: immunoSEQ multiplex PCR; TCRdb lists only in-frame clones, some missing. The sample contains nearly 7,000 clones, about 78% of which appear only once. The material sequenced was PBMCs, taken before nivolumab (anti-PD-1) treatment. Receptors were obtained from a person aged 35-80 years with oral cavity squamous cell carcinoma.

The rearrangement uses TRBV6-5 and TRBJ2-7, with D perhaps assigned TRBD1 or TRBD2 (5 bases each). CDR1 MNHEY and CDR2 SVGAGI come from the germline V gene. The CDR3 runs to 15 residues. V gave up 0 bases and J gave up 3 bases, with 12 bases separating them. CDR3 protein: CASSYSMGESYEQYF. For the CDR3, the DNA is TGTGCCAGCAGTTACTCGATGGGGGAAAGCTACGAGCAGTACTTC.

The chain has TRBV19 and TRBJ1-4; no clear D. In germline, CDR1 is LNHDA, CDR2 SQIVND (reference sequence). Trimming pared 4 bases from V and 4 bases from J, leaving 4 bases between. This CDR3 contains 12 residues. CDR3: CASSSLNEKLFF. The CDR3 DNA reads TGTGCCAGTAGTAGCCTTAATGAAAAACTGTTTTTT.

This rearrangement joins TRBV5-8 to TRBJ1-4; 7 nucleotides match TRBD1. V was pared by 2 bases and J by 1 base, with 5 bases of the junction left unmatched. Germline V gene lookup returns CDR1 SGHTS and CDR2 YDEGEE. This CDR3 region has 16 residues. CDR3 loop: CASSFDRARTNEKLFF. The CDR3 bases are TGTGCCAGCAGCTTTGACAGGGCCAGAACTAATGAAAAACTGTTTTTT.

This clone was seen once. The chain is built from TRBV30 and TRBJ2-1; D is unclear. V was cut by 2 bases and J by 7 bases, with 9 bases left in between. CDR1 and CDR2 from the germline V gene are GTSNPN and SVGIG (reference sequence). This CDR3 comprises 12 residues. The CDR3 sequence: CAWSRQVNEQFF. The CDR3 nucleotides are TGTGCCTGGAGTAGGCAGGTGAATGAGCAGTTCTTC. Based on the CDR3 plus reference TRBV30 and TRBJ2-1, the full variable domain is SQTIHQWPATLVQPVGSPLSLECTVEGTSNPNLYWYRQAAGRGLQLLFYSVGIGQISSEVPQNLSASRPQDRQFILSSKKLLLSDSGFYLCAWSRQVNEQFFGPGTRLTVL.

The chain links TRBV18 to TRBJ1-5; D is undetermined. V was trimmed by 2 bases and J by 9 bases, leaving 11 bases between them. Germline V gives CDR1 KGHSH, CDR2 LQKENI. The CDR3 runs to 13 residues. The CDR3 nucleotides are TGTGCCAGCTCACCAGGCAACATTGGGCCCCAGCATTTT. Protein sequence: CASSPGNIGPQHF.

This clone was observed a few times. The rearrangement uses TRBV6-5 and TRBJ1-5, with unresolved D. V lost 4 bases and J lost 2, with 12 bases in between. The germline V gene encodes CDR1 MNHEY and CDR2 SVGAGI. The CDR3 runs 15 residues. The CDR3 region has the DNA TGTGCCAGCAGTTCCGGGGAAGAGGGCAATCAGCCCCAGCATTTT. Protein product: CASSSGEEGNQPQHF.

In DNA, the CDR3 is TGCGCCAGCAGCCAAGGGGACAAAACTGGGGCCAACGTCCTGACTTTC. This translates into CASSQGDKTGANVLTF. The chain has TRBV4-3 and TRBJ2-6, with D maybe TRBD1 (6 bases). Trimming removed 1 base at V and 2 bases at J, with 9 bases between. Germline V lookup: CDR1 LGHNA, CDR2 YSLEER. The CDR3 has 16 residues.

This chain connects TRBV4-2 to TRBJ1-3; D perhaps matches TRBD1 (5 bases). The V end lost 4 bases, the J end lost 0 bases, and 13 bases lay between the germline ends. Germline V CDR1 and CDR2: LGHNA, YNFKEQ. The CDR3 is made up of 16 amino acids. DNA of the CDR3: TGTGCCAGCAGCCGGCCGGGACGGAGCTCTGGAAACACCATATATTTT. Translating gives CASSRPGRSSGNTIYF.

The gene calls are TRBV19 and TRBJ2-3; 7 nucleotides match TRBD2. Germline trimming cut 7 bases from V and 0 bases from J; bases unmatched to any gene: 4. Germline V gene lookup returns CDR1 LNHDA and CDR2 SQIVND (reference sequence). CDR3 length: 14 residues. CDR3 bases: TGTGCCAGTACTAGCGGCTTTAGCACAGATACGCAGTATTTT. Protein sequence: CASTSGFSTDTQYF. Full variable domain (rest looked up from reference TRBV19 and TRBJ2-3): DGGITQSPKYLFRKEGQNVTLSCEQNLNHDAMYWYRQDPGQGLRLIYYSQIVNDFQKGDIAEGYSVSREKKESFPLTVTSAQKNPTAFYLCASTSGFSTDTQYFGPGTRLTVL.

The chain uses TRBV9 and TRBJ2-3, with D unclear. This CDR3 is 16 amino acids long. CDR1 and CDR2 from the germline V gene are SGDLS and YYNGEE. The V gene lost 4 bases and the J gene lost 0 bases, with 15 bases spanning the gap. CDR3 DNA sequence: TGTGCCAGCAGCCCCCTAGGACGGCGTAGCACAGATACGCAGTATTTT. Amino acid sequence: CASSPLGRRSTDTQYF.

In its sample, this clone was seen a few times. The chain couples TRBV9 to TRBJ2-2, with D perhaps being TRBD1 or TRBD2 (5 bases each). V lost 6 bases and J 1 base, leaving 10 bases between the germline ends. This CDR3 comprises 14 residues. Looked up from germline, CDR1 is SGDLS and CDR2 is YYNGEE. This CDR3 is CASNPRGNTGELFF. The CDR3 DNA reads as TGTGCCAGCAATCCGAGGGGGAACACCGGGGAGCTGTTTTTT.

The chain uses TRBV2 and TRBJ2-1; unclear D gene. Germline CDR1 reads SNHLY; CDR2 reads FYNNEI. This CDR3 region has 14 residues. The V end lost 8 bases, the J end lost 5 bases, and 16 bases lay between the germline ends. In DNA form, the CDR3 reads TGTGCCAGCTCCAAAAGGGTCGGAAACAATGAGCAGTTCTTC. Its translation: CASSKRVGNNEQFF.

The gene calls are TRBV7-2 and TRBJ2-5; maybe TRBD2 (5 bases). V was pared by 4 bases and J by 2 bases, with 17 bases between. Germline loops: CDR1 SGHTA, CDR2 FQGNSA. The CDR3 contains 16 residues. The CDR3 DNA sequence: TGTGCCAGCAGCTCTATAGGGAGACCCACACAAGAGACCCAGTACTTC. Protein sequence: CASSSIGRPTQETQYF.

The chain is built from TRBV28 and TRBJ1-6; D unresolved. Trimming cost V 2 bases and J 7 bases, with 12 bases left between them. The CDR3 contains 15 residues. Germline lookup yields CDR1 MDHEN and CDR2 SYDVKM. CDR3 protein: CASSLRGYGNSPLHF. CDR3 nucleotides: TGTGCCAGCAGTTTACGGGGTTATGGGAATTCACCCCTCCACTTT.

The CDR3, as DNA: TGTGCCAGCAAAGGCTCTAGCGGGGGGGCCCGGGAGCAGTTCTTC. Its protein is CASKGSSGGAREQFF. This chain connects TRBV28 to TRBJ2-1; 12 bases agree with TRBD2. The CDR3 is 15 residues long. Germline V gene data show CDR1 as MDHEN and CDR2 as SYDVKM. With V trimmed by 7 bases and J by 10 bases, 11 bases remained unmatched.

This clone was seen a few times. The genes are TRBV18 and TRBJ1-1; a weak D match, TRBD1 (5 bases). The CDR3 contains 14 residues. The germline CDR1 and CDR2 sequences are KGHSH and LQKENI. V lost 2 bases and J lost 4, with 11 bases in between. The CDR3 nucleotides are TGTGCCAGCTCACCAGGGGGGGGAAGCACTGAAGCTTTCTTT. It yields the protein CASSPGGGSTEAFF.

This chain links TRBV5-6 with TRBJ1-4; unclear D gene. V was shortened by 1 base and J by 8 bases, with 12 bases between the two germline ends. Germline lookup yields CDR1 SGHDT and CDR2 YYEEEE. The CDR3 has 14 amino acids. The CDR3: CASSLTAQREKLFF. The DNA of the CDR3 is TGTGCCAGCAGCTTGACGGCGCAAAGGGAAAAACTGTTTTTT.

The chain combines TRBV23-1 with TRBJ1-1; D is ambiguous. TRBV23-1 is treated as an ORF (open reading frame) with a function not yet certain. Trimming removed 1 base from V and 1 base from J, with 13 bases in between. The CDR3 has 16 residues. The CDR3 coding sequence is TGCGCCAGCAGTCAATGCGGCCAGGTGGGGAACACTGAAGCTTTCTTT. Residues: CASSQCGQVGNTEAFF.